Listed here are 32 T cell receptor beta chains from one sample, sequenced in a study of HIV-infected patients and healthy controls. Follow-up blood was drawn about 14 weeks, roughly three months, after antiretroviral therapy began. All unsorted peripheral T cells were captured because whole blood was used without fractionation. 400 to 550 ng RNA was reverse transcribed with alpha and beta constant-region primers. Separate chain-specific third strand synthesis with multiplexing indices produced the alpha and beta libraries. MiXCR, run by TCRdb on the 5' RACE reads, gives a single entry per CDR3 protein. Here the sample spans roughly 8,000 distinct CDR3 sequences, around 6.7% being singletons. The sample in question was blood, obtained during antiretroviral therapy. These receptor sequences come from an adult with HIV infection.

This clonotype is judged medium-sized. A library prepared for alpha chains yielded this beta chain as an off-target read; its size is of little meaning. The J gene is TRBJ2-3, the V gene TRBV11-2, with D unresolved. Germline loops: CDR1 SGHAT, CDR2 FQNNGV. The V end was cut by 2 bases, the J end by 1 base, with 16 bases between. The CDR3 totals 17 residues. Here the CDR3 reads CASSLFPALDGTDTQYF. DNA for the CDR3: TGTGCCAGCAGCTTATTTCCAGCGTTAGATGGCACAGATACGCAGTATTTT.

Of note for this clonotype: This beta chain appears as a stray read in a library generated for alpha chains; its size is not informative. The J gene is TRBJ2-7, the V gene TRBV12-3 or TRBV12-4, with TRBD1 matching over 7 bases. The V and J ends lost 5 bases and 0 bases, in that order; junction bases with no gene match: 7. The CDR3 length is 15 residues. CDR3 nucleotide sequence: TGTGCCAGCAGTGGGGGACAGAAGAGCTCCTACGAGCAGTACTTC. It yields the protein CASSGGQKSSYEQYF.

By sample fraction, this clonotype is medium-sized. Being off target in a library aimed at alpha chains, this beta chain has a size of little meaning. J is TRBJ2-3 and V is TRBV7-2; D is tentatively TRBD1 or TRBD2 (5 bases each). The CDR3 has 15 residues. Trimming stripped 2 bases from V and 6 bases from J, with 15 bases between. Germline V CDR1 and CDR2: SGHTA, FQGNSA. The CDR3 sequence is CASSLRRGPGDTQYF. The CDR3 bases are TGTGCCAGCAGCTTACGTCGGGGTCCAGGGGATACGCAGTATTTT. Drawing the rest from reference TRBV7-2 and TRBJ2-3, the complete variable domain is GAGVSQSPSNKVTEKGKDVELRCDPISGHTALYWYRQSLGQGLEFLIYFQGNSAPDKSGLPSDRFSAERTGGSVSTLTIQRTQQEDSAVYLCASSLRRGPGDTQYFGPGTRLTVL.

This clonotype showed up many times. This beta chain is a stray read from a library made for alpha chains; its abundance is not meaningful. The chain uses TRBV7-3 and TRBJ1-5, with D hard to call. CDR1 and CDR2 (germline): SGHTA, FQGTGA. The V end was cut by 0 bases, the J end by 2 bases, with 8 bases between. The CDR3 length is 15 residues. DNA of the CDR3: TGTGCCAGCAGCTTAACGGGGTATGGCAATCAGCCCCAGCATTTT. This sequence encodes CASSLTGYGNQPQHF.

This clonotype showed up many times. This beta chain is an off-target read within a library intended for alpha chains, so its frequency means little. CDR3 in amino acids: CASSSWTGTVNTEAFF. For the CDR3, the DNA is TGTGCCAGCAGCTCCTGGACCGGCACAGTGAACACTGAAGCTTTCTTT. This chain connects TRBV7-9 to TRBJ1-1; the D is unclear. The germline V gene has CDR1 SEHNR and CDR2 FQNEAQ (reference sequence). The V end lost 4 bases, the J end lost 0 bases, and 15 bases lay between the germline ends. The CDR3 contains 16 residues.

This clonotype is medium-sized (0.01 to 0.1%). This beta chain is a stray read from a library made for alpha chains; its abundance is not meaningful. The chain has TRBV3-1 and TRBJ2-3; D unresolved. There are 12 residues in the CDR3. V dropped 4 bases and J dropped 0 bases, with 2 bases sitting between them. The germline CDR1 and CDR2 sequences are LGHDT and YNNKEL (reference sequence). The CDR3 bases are TGTGCCAGCAGCCCGAGCACAGATACGCAGTATTTT. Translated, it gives CASSPSTDTQYF.

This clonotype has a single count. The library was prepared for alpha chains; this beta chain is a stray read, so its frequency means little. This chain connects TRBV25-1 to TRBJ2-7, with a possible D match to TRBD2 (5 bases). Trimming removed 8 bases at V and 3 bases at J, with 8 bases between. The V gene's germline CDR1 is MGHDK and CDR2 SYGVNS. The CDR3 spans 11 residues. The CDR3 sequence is CASRDLYEQYF. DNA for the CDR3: TGTGCCAGCCGGGATCTCTACGAGCAGTACTTC.

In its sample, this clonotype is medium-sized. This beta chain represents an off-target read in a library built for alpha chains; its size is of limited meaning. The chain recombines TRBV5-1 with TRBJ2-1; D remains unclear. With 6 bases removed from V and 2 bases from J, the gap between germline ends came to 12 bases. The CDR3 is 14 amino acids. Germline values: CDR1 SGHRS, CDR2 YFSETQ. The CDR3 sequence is CASKTDPTYNEQFF. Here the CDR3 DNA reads TGCGCCAGCAAAACCGACCCAACCTACAATGAGCAGTTCTTC.

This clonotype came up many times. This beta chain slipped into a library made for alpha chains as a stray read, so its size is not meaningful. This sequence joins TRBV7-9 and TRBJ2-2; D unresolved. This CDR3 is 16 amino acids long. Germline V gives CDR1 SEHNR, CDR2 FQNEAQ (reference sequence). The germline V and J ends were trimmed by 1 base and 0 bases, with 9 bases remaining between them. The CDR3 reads CASSLVPAANTGELFF. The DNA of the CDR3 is TGTGCCAGCAGCTTAGTACCCGCAGCGAACACCGGGGAGCTGTTTTTT. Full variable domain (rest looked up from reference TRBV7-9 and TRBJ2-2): DTGVSQNPRHKITKRGQNVTFRCDPISEHNRLYWYRQTLGQGPEFLTYFQNEAQLEKSRLLSDRFSAERPKGSFSTLEIQRTEQGDSAMYLCASSLVPAANTGELFFGEGSRLTVL.

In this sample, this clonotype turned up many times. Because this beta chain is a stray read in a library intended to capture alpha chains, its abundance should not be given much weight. CDR3 region: CASSEGGGEQYF. The CDR3 DNA reads as TGTGCCAGCAGTGAAGGGGGAGGCGAGCAGTACTTC. The V call is TRBV2, the J call TRBJ2-7, with TRBD2 as a possible D gene (6 bases). The CDR3 runs to 12 residues. Germline CDR1 and CDR2: SNHLY and FYNNEI. V lost 1 base and J lost 6, with 7 bases in between.

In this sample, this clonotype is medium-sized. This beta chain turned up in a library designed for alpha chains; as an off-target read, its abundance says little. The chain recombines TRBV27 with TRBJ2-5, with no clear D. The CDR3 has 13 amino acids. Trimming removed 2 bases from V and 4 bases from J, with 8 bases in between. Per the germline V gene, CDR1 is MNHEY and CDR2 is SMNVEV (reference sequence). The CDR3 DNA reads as TGTGCCAGCAGTTTAGGCAGGACAGAGACCCAGTACTTC. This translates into CASSLGRTETQYF.

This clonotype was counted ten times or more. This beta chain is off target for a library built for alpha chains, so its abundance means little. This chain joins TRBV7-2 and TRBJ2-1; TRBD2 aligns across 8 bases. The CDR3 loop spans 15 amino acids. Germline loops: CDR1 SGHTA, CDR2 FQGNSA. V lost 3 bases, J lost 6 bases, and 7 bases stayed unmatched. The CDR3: CASSFPAGVSNEQFF. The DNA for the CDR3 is TGTGCCAGCAGCTTCCCAGCGGGAGTTAGCAATGAGCAGTTCTTC.

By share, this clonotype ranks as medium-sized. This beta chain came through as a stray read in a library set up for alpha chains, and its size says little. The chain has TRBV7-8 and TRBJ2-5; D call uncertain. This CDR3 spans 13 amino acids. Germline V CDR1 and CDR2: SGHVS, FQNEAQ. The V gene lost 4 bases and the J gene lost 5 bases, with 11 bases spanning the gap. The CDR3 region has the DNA TGTGCCAGCAGCTCGCCCCTGTTGGAGACCCAGTACTTC. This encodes CASSSPLLETQYF.

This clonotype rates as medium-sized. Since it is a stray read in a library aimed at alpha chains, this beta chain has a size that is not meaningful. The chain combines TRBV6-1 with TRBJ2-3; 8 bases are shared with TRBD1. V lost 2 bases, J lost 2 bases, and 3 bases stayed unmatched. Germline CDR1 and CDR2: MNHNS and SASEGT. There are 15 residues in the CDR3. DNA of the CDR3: TGTGCCAGCAGTGAAATGGACAGGGCCACAGATACGCAGTATTTT. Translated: CASSEMDRATDTQYF.

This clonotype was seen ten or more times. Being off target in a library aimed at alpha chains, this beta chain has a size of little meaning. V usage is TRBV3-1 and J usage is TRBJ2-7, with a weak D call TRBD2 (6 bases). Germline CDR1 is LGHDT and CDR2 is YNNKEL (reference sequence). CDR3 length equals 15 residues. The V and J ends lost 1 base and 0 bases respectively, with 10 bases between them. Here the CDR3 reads CASSQGRGNSYEQYF. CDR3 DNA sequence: TGTGCCAGCAGCCAAGGGCGGGGTAACTCCTACGAGCAGTACTTC.

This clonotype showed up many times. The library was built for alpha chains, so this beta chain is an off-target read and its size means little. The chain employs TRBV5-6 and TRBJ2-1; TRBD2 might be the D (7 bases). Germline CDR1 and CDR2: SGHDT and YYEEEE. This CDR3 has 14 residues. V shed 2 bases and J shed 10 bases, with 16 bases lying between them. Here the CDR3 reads CASSLGGGATEQFF. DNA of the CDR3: TGTGCCAGCAGCTTAGGGGGGGGGGCCACGGAGCAGTTCTTC.

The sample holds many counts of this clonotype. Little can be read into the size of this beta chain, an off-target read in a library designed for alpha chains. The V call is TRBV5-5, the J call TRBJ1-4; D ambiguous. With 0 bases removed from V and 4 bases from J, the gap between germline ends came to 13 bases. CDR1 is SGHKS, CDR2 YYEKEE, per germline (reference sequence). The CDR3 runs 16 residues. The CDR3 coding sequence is TGTGCCAGCAGCTTGGGTGCCCAGGAGGGTAATGAAAAACTGTTTTTT. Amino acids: CASSLGAQEGNEKLFF. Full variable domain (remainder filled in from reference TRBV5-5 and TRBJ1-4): DAGVTQSPTHLIKTRGQQVTLRCSPISGHKSVSWYQQVLGQGPQFIFQYYEKEERGRGNFPDRFSARQFPNYSSELNVNALLLGDSALYLCASSLGAQEGNEKLFFGSGTQLSVL.

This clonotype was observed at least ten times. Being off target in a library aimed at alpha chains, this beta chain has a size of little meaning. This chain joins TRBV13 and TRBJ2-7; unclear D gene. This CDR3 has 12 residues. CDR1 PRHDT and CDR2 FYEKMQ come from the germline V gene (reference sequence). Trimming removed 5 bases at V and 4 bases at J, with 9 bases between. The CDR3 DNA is TGTGCCAGCAGCGACGGACGGTACGAGCAGTACTTC. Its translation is CASSDGRYEQYF.

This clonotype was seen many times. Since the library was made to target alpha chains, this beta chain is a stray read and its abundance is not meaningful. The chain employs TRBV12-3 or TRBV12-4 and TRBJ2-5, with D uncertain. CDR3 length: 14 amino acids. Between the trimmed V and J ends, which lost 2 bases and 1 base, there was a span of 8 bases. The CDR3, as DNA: TGTGCCAGCAGTTTACAAGTCAGCCAAGAGACCCAGTACTTC. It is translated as CASSLQVSQETQYF.

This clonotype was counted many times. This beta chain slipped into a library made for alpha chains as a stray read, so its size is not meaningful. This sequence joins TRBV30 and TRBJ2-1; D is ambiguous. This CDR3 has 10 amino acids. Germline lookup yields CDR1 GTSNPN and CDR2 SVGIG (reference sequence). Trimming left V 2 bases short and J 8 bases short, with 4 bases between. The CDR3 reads CAWSRDEQFF. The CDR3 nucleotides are TGTGCCTGGAGTCGGGATGAGCAGTTCTTC.

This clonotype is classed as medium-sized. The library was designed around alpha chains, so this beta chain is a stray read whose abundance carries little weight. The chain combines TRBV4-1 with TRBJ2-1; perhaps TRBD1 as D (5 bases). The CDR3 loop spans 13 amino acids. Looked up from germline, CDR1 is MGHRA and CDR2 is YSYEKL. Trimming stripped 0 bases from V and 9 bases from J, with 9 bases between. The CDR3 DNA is TGCGCCAGCAGCCAAGATACAGGTAGTGAGCAGTTCTTC. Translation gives CASSQDTGSEQFF.

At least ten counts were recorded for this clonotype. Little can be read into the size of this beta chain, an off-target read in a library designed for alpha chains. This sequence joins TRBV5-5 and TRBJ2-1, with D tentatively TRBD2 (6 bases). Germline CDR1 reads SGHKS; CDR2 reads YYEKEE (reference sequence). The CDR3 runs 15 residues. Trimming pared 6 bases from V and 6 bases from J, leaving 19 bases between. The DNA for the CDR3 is TGTGCCAGCACCACGGACTACCCCTGGGGCAATGAGCAGTTCTTC. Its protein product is CASTTDYPWGNEQFF. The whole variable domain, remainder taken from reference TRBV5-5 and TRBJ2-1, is DAGVTQSPTHLIKTRGQQVTLRCSPISGHKSVSWYQQVLGQGPQFIFQYYEKEERGRGNFPDRFSARQFPNYSSELNVNALLLGDSALYLCASTTDYPWGNEQFFGPGTRLTVL.

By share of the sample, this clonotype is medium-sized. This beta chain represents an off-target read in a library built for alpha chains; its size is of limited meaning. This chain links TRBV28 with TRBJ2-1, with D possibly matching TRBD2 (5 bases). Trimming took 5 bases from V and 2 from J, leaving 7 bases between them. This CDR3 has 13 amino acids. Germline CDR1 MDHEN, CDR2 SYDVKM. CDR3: CASSELAYNEQFF. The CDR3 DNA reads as TGTGCCAGCAGTGAACTAGCCTACAATGAGCAGTTCTTC.

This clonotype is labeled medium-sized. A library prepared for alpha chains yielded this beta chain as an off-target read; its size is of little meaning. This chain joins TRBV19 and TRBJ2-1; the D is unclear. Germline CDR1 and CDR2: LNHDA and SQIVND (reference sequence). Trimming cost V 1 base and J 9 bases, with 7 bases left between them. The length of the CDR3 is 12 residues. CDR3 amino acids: CASSIVSAEQFF. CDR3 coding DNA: TGTGCCAGTAGTATAGTCTCGGCTGAGCAGTTCTTC.

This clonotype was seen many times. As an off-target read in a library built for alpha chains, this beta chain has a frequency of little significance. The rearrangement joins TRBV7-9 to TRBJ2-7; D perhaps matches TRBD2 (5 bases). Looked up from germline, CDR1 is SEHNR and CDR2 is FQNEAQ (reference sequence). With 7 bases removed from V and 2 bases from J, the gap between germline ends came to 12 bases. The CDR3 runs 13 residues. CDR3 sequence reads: CASNEEVTYEQYF. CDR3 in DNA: TGTGCCAGCAACGAGGAGGTTACCTACGAGCAGTACTTC.

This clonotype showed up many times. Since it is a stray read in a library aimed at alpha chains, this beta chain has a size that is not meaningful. CDR3 amino acids: CASSHPVSTQRTEAFF. As DNA, the CDR3 is TGCGCCAGCAGCCATCCCGTATCCACACAGAGGACTGAAGCTTTCTTT. V and J are TRBV4-1 and TRBJ1-1; D remains unclear. From germline, CDR1 is MGHRA and CDR2 YSYEKL. CDR3 size: 16 residues. Trimming shortened V by 3 bases and J by 5 bases, and 19 bases separated the two germline ends.

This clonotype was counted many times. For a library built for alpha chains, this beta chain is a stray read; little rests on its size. The CDR3 protein is CASSRDSSYNEQFF. The CDR3 nucleotides read TGTGCCAGCTCACGGGACAGCTCCTACAATGAGCAGTTCTTC. The chain joins TRBV18 to TRBJ2-1; 7 nucleotides match TRBD1. The CDR3 runs 14 residues. In germline, CDR1 is KGHSH, CDR2 LQKENI. The V and J ends lost 4 bases and 0 bases, in that order; junction bases with no gene match: 0.

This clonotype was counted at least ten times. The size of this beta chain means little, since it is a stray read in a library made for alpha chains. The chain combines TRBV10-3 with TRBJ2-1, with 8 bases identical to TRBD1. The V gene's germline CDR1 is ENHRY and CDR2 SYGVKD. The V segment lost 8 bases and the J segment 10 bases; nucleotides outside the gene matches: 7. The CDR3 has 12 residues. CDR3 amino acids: CAIAGGGEEQFF. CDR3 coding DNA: TGTGCCATCGCAGGGGGCGGGGAGGAGCAGTTCTTC.

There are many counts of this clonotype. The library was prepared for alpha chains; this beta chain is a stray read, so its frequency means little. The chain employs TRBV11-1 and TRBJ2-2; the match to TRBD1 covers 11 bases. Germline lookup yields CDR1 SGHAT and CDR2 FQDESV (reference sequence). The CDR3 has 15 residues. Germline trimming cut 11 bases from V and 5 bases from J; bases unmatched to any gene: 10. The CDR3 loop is CAPQPDRGHTGELFF. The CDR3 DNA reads TGTGCCCCGCAACCGGACAGGGGGCATACCGGGGAGCTGTTTTTT.

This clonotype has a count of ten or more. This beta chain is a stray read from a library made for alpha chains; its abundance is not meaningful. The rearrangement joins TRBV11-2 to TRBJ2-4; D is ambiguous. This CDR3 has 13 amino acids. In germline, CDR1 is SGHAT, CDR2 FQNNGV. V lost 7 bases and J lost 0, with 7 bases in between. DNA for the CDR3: TGTGCCAGCAACGGTCCAGCCAAAAACATTCAGTACTTC. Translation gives CASNGPAKNIQYF.

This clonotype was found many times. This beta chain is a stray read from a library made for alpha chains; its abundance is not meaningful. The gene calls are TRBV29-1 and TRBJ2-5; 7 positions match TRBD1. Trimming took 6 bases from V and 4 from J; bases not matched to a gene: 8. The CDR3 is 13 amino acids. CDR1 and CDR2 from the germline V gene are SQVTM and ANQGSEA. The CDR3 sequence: CSVLKTGAETQYF. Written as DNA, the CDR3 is TGCAGCGTCCTAAAAACAGGGGCAGAGACCCAGTACTTC.

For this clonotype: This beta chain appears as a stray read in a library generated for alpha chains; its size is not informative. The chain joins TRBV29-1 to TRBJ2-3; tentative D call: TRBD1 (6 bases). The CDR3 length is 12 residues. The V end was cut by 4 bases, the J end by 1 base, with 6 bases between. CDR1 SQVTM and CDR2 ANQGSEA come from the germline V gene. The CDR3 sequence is CSVGQGTDTQYF. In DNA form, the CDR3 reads TGCAGCGTTGGACAGGGCACAGATACGCAGTATTTT.